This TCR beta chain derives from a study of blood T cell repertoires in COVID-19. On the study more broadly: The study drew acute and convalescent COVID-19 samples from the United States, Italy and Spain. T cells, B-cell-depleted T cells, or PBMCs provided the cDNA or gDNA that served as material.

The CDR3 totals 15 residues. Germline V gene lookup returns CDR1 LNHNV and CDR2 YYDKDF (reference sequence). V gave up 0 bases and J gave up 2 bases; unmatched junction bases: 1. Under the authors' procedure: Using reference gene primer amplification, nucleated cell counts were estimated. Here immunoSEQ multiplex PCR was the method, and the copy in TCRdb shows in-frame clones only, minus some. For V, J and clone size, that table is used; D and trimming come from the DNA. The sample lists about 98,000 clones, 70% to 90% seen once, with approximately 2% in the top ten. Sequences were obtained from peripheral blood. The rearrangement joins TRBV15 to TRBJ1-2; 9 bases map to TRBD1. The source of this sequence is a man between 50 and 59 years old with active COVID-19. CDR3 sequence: CATSREGQGNYGYTF. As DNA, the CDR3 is TGTGCCACCAGCAGAGAGGGACAGGGAAACTATGGCTACACCTTC.